The entry below gives a single TCR beta chain sequence along with its context. TCR beta CDR3 regions were amplified from RNA. Using the HTBI primer set, a first-round RT-PCR was run on the TCR CDR3. Each CDR3 protein gets one entry after TCRdb re-called the multiplex PCR reads with MiXCR. The table records approximately 350,000 distinct CDR3 sequences, approximately 16% of them present only once. The sample belongs to a study of T cells in Graves' hyperthyroidism and ophthalmopathy. Germline lookup yields CDR1 MRHNA and CDR2 SNTAGT. The V end lost 0 bases, the J end lost 3 bases, and 18 bases lay between the germline ends. This CDR3 contains 18 residues.

V usage is TRBV6-4 and J usage is TRBJ1-5, with D uncertain. Sequenced input: blood. The TCR originated in a woman in her fifties or sixties with Graves' ophthalmopathy. CDR3 sequence reads: CASSDSILWGEFNQPQHF. The CDR3, as DNA: TGTGCCAGCAGTGACTCGATCCTATGGGGAGAGTTCAATCAGCCCCAGCATTTT.